This entry lists 4 T cell receptor beta chains sequenced from one sample in a study of blood T cell repertoires in COVID-19. Using immunoSEQ multiplex PCR, the repertoire was profiled, and TCRdb retains in-frame clones only, with some absent. The table records nearly 110,000 clones, over 80% of them present only once. The sample was peripheral blood. The source is a woman in her thirties with acute or convalescent COVID-19.

The chain uses TRBV28 and TRBJ2-7, with 7 bases identical to TRBD1. CDR1 is MDHEN and CDR2 is SYDVKM in the germline V gene. V lost 5 bases and J lost 0; bases outside the gene matches: 7. The CDR3 loop spans 15 amino acids. The CDR3 loop is CASSPNRGPSYEQYF. As DNA, the CDR3 is TGTGCCAGCAGTCCAAACAGGGGACCCTCCTACGAGCAGTACTTC.

The chain links TRBV5-5 to TRBJ1-2; no clear D gene. Germline CDR1 and CDR2: SGHKS and YYEKEE (reference sequence). The CDR3 is 14 residues long. The V end lost 0 bases, the J end lost 0 bases, and 6 bases lay between the germline ends. This CDR3 reads CASSLGQSNYGYTF. As DNA, the CDR3 is TGTGCCAGCAGCTTGGGACAATCTAACTATGGCTACACCTTC.

The gene calls are TRBV2 and TRBJ2-7; perhaps TRBD1 as D (6 bases). Germline assignment: CDR1 SNHLY and CDR2 FYNNEI. Deletions cut 4 bases from V and 3 bases from J, with 25 bases between. The CDR3 is 18 amino acids. In DNA, the CDR3 is TGTGCCAGCAGTGGGTGGGGGACAAGCTTTTCGAGGGACTACGAGCAGTACTTC. This codes for CASSGWGTSFSRDYEQYF.

The chain couples TRBV27 to TRBJ1-5; tentative D call: TRBD1 (6 bases). The germline V gene has CDR1 MNHEY and CDR2 SMNVEV (reference sequence). The CDR3 runs 15 residues. Deletions cut 5 bases from V and 4 bases from J, with 15 bases between. CDR3 sequence (DNA): TGTGCCAGCAGTCACGGGACAAACTATAATCAGCCCCAGCATTTT. Translating it yields CASSHGTNYNQPQHF.